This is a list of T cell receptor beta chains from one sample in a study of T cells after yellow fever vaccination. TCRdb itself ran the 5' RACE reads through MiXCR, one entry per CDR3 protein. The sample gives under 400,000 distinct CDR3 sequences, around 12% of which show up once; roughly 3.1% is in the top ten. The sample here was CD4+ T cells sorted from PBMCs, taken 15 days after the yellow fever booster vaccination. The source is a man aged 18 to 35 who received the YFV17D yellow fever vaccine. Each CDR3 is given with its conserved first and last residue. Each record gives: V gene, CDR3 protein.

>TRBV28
CASSYTLPTGTGGGNEQFF
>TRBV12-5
CASGTDRANYGYTF
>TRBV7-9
CASRRSGTGRSEQYF
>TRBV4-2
CASSHPSGGAGDTQYF
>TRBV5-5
CASSLSGPLFSGANVLTF
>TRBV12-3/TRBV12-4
CASRNTGGGDYNEQFF
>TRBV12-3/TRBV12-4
CASSPTPGRGGDTGELFF
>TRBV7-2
CASKAGQNTEAFF
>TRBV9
CASSLDGSYNEQFF
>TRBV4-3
CASSQGTGPGGYTF
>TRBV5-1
CASSTSSGVNTGELFF
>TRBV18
CASSPLGAGEKLFF
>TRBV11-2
CASSLEAPYQETQYF
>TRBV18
CASAGTSGEYREQFF
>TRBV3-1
CASSPRGESYNSPLHF
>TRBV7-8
CATRKQGTNEKLFF
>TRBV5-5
CASSLFQAGTEAFF
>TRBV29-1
CSVEEWGGTDTQYF
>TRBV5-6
CASSYRGDRNTIYF
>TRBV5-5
CASSSPGTGIGYTF
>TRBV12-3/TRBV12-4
CASRSRGPGTGELFF
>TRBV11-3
CASSLDQSGTGSYNEQFF
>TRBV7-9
CSSSLGVPWRSNTGELFF
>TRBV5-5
CASRFWGFTVPEAFF
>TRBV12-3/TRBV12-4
CASSSHPTGTYEQYF
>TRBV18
CASSPGTDYEQYF
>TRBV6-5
CASSSEGTGNSPLHF
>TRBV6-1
CASSDRSRGFTDTQYF
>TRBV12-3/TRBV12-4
CASSFEVPGELFF
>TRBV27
CAARSGGAADTQYF
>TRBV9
CASSARGYYGYTF
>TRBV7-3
CASSPDRDTEQYF
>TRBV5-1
CASSSDGTSYEQYF
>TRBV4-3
CASSQGQGYQETQYF
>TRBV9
CASSVGVGGGGTDTQYF
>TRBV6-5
CASMDSYGYTF
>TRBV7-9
CASSSRDRADTQYF